This entry concerns a single TCR beta chain. Its antigen is not known. Some clones are missing from TCRdb's copy, which holds only in-frame ones; the method was immunoSEQ multiplex PCR. In the table there are some 70,000 clones, 80% to 95% of which are singletons. The germline V gene encodes CDR1 MNHEY and CDR2 SVGAGI. The CDR3 sequence is 13 residues long. V gave up 0 bases and J gave up 6 bases, with 7 bases separating them. The data belong to a study of graft-versus-host responses after intestinal transplantation. The overall study: Multivisceral, liver-intestinal, or isolated intestinal grafts were transplanted into recipients.

Overall study findings and caveats: Early post-transplant HvG declines showed an association with peak circulating GvH clone levels.

This clonotype was obtained from a human patient who received an intestinal transplant, so some T cells may come from the graft donor. Material: bone marrow, obtained 700 to 850 days after intestinal transplantation. V and J are TRBV6-5 and TRBJ2-3; unclear D gene. CDR3 residues: CASSYSNTDTQYF. The CDR3 region has the DNA TGTGCCAGCAGTTACTCGAATACTGATACGCAGTATTTT.